The present T cell receptor (beta chain) was sequenced within a study of blood T cell repertoires in COVID-19. CDR1 SGHDT and CDR2 YYEEEE come from the germline V gene. This CDR3 contains 14 residues. V lost 2 bases, J lost 9 bases, and 10 bases stayed unmatched. Clones were read by immunoSEQ multiplex PCR, and TCRdb kept only the in-frame ones, dropping some. This table has fewer than 300,000 clones, just over 90% appearing once. This chain joins TRBV5-6 and TRBJ2-5; TRBD1 agrees at 7 bases. This clonotype was obtained from a woman in her 30s with COVID-19, enrolled during active disease. Sample: peripheral blood. CDR3 protein: CASSLGQVGLSQYF. In DNA, the CDR3 is TGTGCCAGCAGCTTAGGACAGGTTGGGTTGTCCCAGTACTTC.